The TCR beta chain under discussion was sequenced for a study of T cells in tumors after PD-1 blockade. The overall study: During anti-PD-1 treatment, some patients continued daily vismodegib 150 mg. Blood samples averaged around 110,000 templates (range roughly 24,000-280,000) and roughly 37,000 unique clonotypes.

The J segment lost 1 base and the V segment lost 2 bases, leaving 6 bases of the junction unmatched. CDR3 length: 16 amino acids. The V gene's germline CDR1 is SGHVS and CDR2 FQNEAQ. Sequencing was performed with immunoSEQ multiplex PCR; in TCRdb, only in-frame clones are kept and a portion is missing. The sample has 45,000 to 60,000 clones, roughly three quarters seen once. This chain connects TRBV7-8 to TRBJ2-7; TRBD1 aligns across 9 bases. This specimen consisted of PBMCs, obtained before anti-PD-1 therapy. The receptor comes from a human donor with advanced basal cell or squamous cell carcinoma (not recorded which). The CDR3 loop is CASSLIAGTGSYEQYF. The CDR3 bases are TGTGCCAGCAGCTTAATTGCCGGGACAGGGTCCTACGAGCAGTACTTC. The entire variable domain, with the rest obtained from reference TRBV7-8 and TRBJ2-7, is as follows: GAGVSQSPRYKVAKRGQDVALRCDPISGHVSLFWYQQALGQGPEFLTYFQNEAQLDKSGLPSDRFFAERPEGSVSTLKIQRTQQEDSAVYLCASSLIAGTGSYEQYFGPGTRLTVT.